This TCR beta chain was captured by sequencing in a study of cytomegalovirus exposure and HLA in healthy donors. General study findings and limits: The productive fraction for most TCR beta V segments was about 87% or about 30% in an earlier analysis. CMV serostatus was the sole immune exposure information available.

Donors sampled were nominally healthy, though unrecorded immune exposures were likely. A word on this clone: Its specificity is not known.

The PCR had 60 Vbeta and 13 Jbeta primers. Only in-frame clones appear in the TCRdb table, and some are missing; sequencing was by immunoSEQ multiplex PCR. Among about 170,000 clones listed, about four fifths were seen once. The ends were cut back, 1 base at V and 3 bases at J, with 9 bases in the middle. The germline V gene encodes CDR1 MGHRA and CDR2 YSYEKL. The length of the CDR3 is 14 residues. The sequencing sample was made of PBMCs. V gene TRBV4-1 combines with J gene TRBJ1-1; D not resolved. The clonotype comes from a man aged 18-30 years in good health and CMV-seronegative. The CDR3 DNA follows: TGCGCCAGCAGCCAAGCCGGGATCTACACTGAAGCTTTCTTT. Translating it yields CASSQAGIYTEAFF.